The T cell receptor (beta chain) under discussion was sequenced for a study of beta chain features in type 1 diabetes. V shed 7 bases and J shed 2 bases, with 5 bases lying between them. The germline V gene has CDR1 SQVTM and CDR2 ANQGSEA. This CDR3 is built from 10 residues. Overall study results and limits: Moderately but significantly shorter TCRB CDR3s were found in Type 1 diabetes patients in all four CD4+ subsets.

The authors reverse transcribed all of the isolated RNA, so sequencing captured expressed TCRB transcripts. It was found that naive, central memory and regulatory T cell samples averaged around 3.8 million reads. The table came from immunoSEQ multiplex PCR; TCRdb's copy has only in-frame clones and leaves some out. The profile covers hundreds of thousands of clones, with 11% to 15% appearing a single time and 0.03% to 0.045% taken by the ten largest. It was via CD45RO/CCR7/CD25/CD127/CD95/CD27 that CD4+ naive, central memory, regulatory and stem cell-like memory cells were sorted. In this sample, this clone turned up a few times. Its antigen remains unidentified.

V is TRBV29-1 and J is TRBJ2-5; D gene unclear. The sequenced sample was naive CD4+ T cells from blood. The receptor's source is a man between 18 and 29 years old with type 1 diabetes. CDR3 loop: CSGMQETQYF. Written as DNA, the CDR3 is TGCAGCGGGATGCAAGAGACCCAGTACTTC.